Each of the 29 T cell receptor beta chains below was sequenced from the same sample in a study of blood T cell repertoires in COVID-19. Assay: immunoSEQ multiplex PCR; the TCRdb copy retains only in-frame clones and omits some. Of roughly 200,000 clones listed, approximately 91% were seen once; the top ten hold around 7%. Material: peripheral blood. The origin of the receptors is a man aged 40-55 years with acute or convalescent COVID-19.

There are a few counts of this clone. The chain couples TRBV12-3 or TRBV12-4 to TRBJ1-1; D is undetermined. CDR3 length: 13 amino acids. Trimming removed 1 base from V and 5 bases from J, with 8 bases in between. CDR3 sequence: CASSLGLLTEAFF. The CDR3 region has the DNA TGTGCCAGCAGTTTAGGACTTCTGACTGAAGCTTTCTTT.

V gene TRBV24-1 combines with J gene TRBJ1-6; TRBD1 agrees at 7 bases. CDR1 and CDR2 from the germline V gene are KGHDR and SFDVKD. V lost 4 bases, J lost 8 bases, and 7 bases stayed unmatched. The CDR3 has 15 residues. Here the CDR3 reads CATSEGDSNYSPLHF. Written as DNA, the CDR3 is TGTGCCACCAGTGAGGGGGACAGCAACTATTCACCCCTCCACTTT.

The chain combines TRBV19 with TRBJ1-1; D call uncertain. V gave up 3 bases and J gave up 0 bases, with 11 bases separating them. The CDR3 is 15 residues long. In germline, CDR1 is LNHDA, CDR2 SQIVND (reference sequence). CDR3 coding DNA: TGTGCCAGTAGTATTCGGCGGCAGATGAACACTGAAGCTTTCTTT. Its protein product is CASSIRRQMNTEAFF.

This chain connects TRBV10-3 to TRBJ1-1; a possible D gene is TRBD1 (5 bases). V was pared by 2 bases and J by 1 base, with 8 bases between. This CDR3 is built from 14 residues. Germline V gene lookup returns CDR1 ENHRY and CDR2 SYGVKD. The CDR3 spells CAISEDRTNTEAFF. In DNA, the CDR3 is TGTGCCATCAGTGAGGACAGAACGAACACTGAAGCTTTCTTT.

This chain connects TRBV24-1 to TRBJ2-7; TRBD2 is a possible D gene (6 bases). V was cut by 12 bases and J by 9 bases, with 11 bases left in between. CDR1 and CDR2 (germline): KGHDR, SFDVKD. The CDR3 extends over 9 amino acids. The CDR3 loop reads CAGLGGQYF. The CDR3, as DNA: TGTGCCGGTCTGGGGGGGCAGTACTTC.

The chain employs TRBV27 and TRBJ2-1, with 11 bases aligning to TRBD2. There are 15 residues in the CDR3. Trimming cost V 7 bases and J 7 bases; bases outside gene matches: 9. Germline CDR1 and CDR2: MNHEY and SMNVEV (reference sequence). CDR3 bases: TGTGCCAGCACCAGACTAGCGGGGTTATGGAATGAGCAGTTCTTC. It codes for CASTRLAGLWNEQFF.

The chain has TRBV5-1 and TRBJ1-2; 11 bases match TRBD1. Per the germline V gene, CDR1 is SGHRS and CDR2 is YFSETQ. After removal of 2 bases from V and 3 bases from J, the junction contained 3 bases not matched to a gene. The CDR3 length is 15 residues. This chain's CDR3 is CASSFGQGAYYGYTF. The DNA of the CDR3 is TGCGCCAGCAGCTTCGGACAGGGGGCCTACTATGGCTACACCTTC. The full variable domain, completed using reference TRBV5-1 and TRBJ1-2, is KAGVTQTPRYLIKTRGQQVTLSCSPISGHRSVSWYQQTPGQGLQFLFEYFSETQRNKGNFPGRFSGRQFSNSRSEMNVSTLELGDSALYLCASSFGQGAYYGYTFGSGTRLTVV.

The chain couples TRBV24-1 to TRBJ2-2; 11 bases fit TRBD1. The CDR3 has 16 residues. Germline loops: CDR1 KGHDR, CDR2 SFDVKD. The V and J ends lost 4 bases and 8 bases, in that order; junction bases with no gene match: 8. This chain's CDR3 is CATSEGDRGMSGELFF. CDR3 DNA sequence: TGTGCCACCAGTGAGGGGGACAGGGGGATGTCAGGGGAGCTGTTTTTT.

The CDR3 bases are TGTGCCAGCAGTCGGCTAGCACTCTACGAGCAGTACTTC. Protein sequence: CASSRLALYEQYF. The rearrangement uses TRBV6-5 and TRBJ2-7; D is perhaps TRBD2 (5 bases). Germline CDR1 reads MNHEY; CDR2 reads SVGAGI. The CDR3 runs to 13 residues. V was trimmed by 5 bases and J by 3 bases, leaving 11 bases between them.

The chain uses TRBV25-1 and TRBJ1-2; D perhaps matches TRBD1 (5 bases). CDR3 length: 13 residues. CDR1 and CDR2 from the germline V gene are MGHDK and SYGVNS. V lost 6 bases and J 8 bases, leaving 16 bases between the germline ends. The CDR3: CASRGGSREGYTF. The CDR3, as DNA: TGTGCCAGCAGGGGGGGATCGAGGGAGGGCTACACCTTC.

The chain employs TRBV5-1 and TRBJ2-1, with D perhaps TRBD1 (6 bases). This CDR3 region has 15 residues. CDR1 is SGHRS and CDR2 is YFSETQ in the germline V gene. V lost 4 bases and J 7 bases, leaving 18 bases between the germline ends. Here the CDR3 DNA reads TGCGCCAGCAGCAGCTTGGAGCAGGGGTTAAATGAGCAGTTCTTC. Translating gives CASSSLEQGLNEQFF.

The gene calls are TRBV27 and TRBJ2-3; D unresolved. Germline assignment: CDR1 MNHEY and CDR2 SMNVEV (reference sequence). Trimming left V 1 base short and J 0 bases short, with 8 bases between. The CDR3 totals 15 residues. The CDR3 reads CASSLYSLSTDTQYF. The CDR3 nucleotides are TGTGCCAGCAGTTTATATAGTCTTAGCACAGATACGCAGTATTTT.

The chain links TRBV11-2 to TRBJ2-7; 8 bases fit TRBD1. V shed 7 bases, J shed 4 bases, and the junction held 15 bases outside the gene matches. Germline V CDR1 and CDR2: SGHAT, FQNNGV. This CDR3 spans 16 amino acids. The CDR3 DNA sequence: TGTGCCAGCACCCCGGGAACCGGGACAGGTCGATACGAGCAGTACTTC. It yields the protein CASTPGTGTGRYEQYF. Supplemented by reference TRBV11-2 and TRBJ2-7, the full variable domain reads EAGVAQSPRYKIIEKRQSVAFWCNPISGHATLYWYQQILGQGPKLLIQFQNNGVVDDSQLPKDRFSAERLKGVDSTLKIQPAKLEDSAVYLCASTPGTGTGRYEQYFGPGTRLTVT.

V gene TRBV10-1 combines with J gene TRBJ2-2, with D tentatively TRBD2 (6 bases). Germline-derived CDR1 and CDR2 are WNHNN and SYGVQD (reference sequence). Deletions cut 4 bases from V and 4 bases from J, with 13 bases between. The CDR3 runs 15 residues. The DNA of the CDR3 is TGCGCCAGCAGTGCGACTAGAACTTCCACCGGGGAGCTGTTTTTT. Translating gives CASSATRTSTGELFF.

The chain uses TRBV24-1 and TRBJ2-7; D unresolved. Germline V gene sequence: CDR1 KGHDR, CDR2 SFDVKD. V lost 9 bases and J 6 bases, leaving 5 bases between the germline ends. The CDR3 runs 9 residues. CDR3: CATPGEQYF. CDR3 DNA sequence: TGTGCCACCCCGGGCGAGCAGTACTTC.

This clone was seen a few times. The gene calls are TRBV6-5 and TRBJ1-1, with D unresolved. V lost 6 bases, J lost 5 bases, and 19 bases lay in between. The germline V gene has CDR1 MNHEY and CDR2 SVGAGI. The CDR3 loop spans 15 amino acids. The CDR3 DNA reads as TGTGCCAGCAGACCTCCGGGTGTTCAATTAACTGAAGCTTTCTTT. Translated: CASRPPGVQLTEAFF.

This chain's CDR3 is CASSPWAGSISYEQYF. The CDR3 DNA reads as TGTGCCAGCAGTCCCTGGGCGGGGAGTATCTCCTACGAGCAGTACTTC. The chain is built from TRBV6-7 and TRBJ2-7; D might be TRBD2 (6 bases). TRBV6-7 is given ORF status, its function remaining uncertain. This CDR3 is built from 16 residues. V lost 5 bases to trimming and J lost 0 bases, with 17 bases between them.

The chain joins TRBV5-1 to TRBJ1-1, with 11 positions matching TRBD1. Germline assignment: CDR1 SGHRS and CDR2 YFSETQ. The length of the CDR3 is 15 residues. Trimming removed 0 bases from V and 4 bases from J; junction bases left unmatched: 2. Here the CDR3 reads CASSLGGTGGTEAFF. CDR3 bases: TGCGCCAGCAGCTTGGGTGGGACAGGGGGCACTGAAGCTTTCTTT.

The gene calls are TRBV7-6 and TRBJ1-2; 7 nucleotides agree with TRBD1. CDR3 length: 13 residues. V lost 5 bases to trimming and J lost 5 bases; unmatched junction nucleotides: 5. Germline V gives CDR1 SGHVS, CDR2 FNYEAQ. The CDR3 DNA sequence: TGTGCCAGCAGCGACAGGGTCGAGTATGGCTACACCTTC. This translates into CASSDRVEYGYTF. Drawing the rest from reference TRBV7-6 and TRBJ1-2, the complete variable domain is GAGVSQSPRYKVTKRGQDVALRCDPISGHVSLYWYRQALGQGPEFLTYFNYEAQQDKSGLPNDRFSAERPEGSISTLTIQRTEQRDSAMYRCASSDRVEYGYTFGSGTRLTVV.

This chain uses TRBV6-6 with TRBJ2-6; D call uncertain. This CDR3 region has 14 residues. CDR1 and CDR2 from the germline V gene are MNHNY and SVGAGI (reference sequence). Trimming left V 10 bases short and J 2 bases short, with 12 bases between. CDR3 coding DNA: TGTGCCATCCTCTCAGGCCCTGGGGCCAACGTCCTGACTTTC. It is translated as CAILSGPGANVLTF.

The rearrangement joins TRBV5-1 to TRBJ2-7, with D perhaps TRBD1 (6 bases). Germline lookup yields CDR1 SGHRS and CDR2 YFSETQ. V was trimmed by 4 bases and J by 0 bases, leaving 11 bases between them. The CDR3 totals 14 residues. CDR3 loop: CASSRGQFSYEQYF. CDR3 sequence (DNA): TGCGCCAGCAGCCGCGGACAGTTCTCCTACGAGCAGTACTTC.

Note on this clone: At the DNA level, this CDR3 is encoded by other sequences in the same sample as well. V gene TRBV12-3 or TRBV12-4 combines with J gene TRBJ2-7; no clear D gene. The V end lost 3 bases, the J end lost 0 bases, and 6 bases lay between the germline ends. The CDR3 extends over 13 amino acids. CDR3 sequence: CASSLGSSYEQYF. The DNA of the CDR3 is TGTGCCAGCAGTTTGGGCAGCTCCTACGAGCAGTACTTC.

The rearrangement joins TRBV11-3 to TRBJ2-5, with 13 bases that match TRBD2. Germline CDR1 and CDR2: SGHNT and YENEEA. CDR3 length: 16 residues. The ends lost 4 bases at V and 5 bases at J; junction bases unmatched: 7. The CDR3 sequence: CASSSTGTSGVETQYF. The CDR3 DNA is TGTGCCAGCAGCTCCACCGGGACTAGCGGGGTGGAGACCCAGTACTTC.

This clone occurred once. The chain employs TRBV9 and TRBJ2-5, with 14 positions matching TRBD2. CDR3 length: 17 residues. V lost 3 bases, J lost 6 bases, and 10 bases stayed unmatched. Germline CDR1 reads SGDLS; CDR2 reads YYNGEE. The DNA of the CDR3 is TGTGCCAGCAGCGCTGCCGGGACTAGCGGGGGAGGTCAGACCCAGTACTTC. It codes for CASSAAGTSGGGQTQYF. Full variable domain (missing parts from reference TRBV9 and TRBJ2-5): DSGVTQTPKHLITATGQRVTLRCSPRSGDLSVYWYQQSLDQGLQFLIQYYNGEERAKGNILERFSAQQFPDLHSELNLSSLELGDSALYFCASSAAGTSGGGQTQYFGPGTRLLVL.

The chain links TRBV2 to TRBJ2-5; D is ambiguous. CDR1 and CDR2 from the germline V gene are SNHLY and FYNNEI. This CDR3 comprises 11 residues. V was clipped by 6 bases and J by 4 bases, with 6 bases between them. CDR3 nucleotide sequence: TGTGCCAGCAGCGCGATAGAGACCCAGTACTTC. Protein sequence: CASSAIETQYF.

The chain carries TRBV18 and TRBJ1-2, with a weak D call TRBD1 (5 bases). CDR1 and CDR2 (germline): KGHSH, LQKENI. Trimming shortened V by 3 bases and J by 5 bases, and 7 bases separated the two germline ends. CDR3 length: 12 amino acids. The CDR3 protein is CASSPGAYGYTF. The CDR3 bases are TGTGCCAGCTCACCTGGGGCATATGGCTACACCTTC. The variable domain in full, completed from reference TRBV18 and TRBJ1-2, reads NAGVMQNPRHLVRRRGQEARLRCSPMKGHSHVYWYRQLPEEGLKFMVYLQKENIIDESGMPKERFSAEFPKEGPSILRIQQVVRGDSAAYFCASSPGAYGYTFGSGTRLTVV.

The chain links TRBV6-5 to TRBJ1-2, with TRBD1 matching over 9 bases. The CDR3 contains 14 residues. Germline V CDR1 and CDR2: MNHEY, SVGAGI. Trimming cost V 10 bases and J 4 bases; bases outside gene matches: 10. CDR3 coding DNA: TGTGCCACCACCGGGACAGGGCTACTCTATGGCTACACCTTC. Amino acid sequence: CATTGTGLLYGYTF.

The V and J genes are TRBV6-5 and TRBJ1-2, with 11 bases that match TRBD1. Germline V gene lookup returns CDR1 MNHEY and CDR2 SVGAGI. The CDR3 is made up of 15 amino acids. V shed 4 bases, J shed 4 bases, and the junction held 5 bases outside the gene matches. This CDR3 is CASSFRTGGGYGYTF. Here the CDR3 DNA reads TGTGCCAGCAGTTTCCGGACAGGGGGCGGCTATGGCTACACCTTC.

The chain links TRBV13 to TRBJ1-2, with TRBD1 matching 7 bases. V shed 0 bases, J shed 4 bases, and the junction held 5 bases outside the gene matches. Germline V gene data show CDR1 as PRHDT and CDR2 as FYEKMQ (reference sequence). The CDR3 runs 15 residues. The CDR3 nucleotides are TGTGCCAGCAGCTTAGGTATAGGGGGCACCTATGGCTACACCTTC. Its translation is CASSLGIGGTYGYTF.